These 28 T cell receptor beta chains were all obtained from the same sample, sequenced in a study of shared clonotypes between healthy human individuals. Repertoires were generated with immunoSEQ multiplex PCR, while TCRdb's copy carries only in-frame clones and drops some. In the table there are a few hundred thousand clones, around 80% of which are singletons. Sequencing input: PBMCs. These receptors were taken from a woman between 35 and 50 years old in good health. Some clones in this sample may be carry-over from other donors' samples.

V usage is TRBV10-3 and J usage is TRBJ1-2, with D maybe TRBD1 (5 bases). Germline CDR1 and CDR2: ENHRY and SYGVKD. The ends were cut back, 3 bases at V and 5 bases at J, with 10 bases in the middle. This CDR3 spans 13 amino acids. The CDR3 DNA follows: TGTGCCATCAGTGAAGACAGAATTTATGGCTACACCTTC. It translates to CAISEDRIYGYTF.

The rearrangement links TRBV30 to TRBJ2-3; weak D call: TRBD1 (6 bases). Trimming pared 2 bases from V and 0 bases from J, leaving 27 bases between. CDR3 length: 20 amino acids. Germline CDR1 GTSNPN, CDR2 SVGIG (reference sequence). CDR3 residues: CAWSTRTVILGAASTDTQYF. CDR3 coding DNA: TGTGCCTGGAGTACAAGGACAGTCATATTAGGAGCCGCTAGCACAGATACGCAGTATTTT.

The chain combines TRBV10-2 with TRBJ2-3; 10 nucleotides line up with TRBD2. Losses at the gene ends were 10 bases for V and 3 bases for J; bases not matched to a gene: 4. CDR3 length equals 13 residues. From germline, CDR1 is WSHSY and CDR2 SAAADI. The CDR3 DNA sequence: TGCGCCACCACTAGCGGGATGACAGATACGCAGTATTTT. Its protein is CATTSGMTDTQYF.

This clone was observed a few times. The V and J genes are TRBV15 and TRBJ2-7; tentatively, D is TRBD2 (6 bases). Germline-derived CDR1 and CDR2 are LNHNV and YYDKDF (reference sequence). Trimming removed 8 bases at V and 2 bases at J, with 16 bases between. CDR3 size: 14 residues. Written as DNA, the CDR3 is TGTGCCACCTCAGTCGGGGGATCGGCCTACGAGCAGTACTTC. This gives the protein CATSVGGSAYEQYF.

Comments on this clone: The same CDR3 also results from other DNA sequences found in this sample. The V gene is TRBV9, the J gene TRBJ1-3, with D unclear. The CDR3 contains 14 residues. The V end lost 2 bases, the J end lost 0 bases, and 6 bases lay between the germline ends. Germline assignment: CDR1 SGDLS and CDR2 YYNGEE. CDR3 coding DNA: TGTGCCAGCAGCGTCGGAAGCTCTGGAAACACCATATATTTT. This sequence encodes CASSVGSSGNTIYF.

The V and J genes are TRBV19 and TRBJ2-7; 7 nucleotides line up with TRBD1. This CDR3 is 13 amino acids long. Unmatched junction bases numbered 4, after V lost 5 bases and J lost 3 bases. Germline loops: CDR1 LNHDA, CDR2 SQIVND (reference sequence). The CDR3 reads CASSPGQIYEQYF. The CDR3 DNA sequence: TGTGCCAGTAGTCCGGGACAGATCTACGAGCAGTACTTC. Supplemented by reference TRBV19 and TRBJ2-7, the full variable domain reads DGGITQSPKYLFRKEGQNVTLSCEQNLNHDAMYWYRQDPGQGLRLIYYSQIVNDFQKGDIAEGYSVSREKKESFPLTVTSAQKNPTAFYLCASSPGQIYEQYFGPGTRLTVT.

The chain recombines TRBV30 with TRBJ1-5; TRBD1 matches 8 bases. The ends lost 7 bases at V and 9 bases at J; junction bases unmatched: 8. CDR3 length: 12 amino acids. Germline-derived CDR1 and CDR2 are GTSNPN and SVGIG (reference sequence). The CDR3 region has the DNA TGTGCCTACTCCCGGGACAGGTGGCCCCAGCATTTT. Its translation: CAYSRDRWPQHF.

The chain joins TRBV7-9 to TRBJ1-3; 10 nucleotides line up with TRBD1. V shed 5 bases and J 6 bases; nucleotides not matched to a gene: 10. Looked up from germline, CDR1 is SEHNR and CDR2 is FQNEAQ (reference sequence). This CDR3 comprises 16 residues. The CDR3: CASSRWTGGRLNTIYF. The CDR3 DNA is TGTGCCAGCAGCCGATGGACAGGGGGACGGCTAAACACCATATATTTT.

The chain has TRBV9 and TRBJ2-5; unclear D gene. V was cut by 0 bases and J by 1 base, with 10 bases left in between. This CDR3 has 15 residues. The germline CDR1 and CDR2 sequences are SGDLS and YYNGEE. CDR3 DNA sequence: TGTGCCAGCAGCGTAGGTGTGTCCTTCCAAGAGACCCAGTACTTC. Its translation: CASSVGVSFQETQYF.

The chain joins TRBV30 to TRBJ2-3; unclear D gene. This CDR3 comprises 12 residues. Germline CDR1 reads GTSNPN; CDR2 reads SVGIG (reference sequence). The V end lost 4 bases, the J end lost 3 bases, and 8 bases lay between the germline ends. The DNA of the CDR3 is TGTGCCTGGACTCAAGAAACAGATACGCAGTATTTT. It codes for CAWTQETDTQYF.

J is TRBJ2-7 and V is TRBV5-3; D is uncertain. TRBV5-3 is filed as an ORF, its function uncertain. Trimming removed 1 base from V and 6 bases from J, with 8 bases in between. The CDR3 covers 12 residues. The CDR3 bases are TGTGCCAGAAGCTTGCGTCATACCGAGCAGTACTTC. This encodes CARSLRHTEQYF.

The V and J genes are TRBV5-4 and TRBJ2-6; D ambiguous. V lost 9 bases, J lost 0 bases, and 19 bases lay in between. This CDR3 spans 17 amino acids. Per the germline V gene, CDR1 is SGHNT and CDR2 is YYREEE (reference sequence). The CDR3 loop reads CAINLRNISSGANVLTF. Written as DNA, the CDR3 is TGTGCCATAAACCTCAGAAATATTAGCTCTGGGGCCAACGTCCTGACTTTC.

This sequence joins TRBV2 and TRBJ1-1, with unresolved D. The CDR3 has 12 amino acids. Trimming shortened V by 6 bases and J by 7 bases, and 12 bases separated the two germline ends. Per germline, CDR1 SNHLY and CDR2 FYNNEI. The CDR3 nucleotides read TGTGCCAGCAGAGCAGACGGGTATGAAGCTTTCTTT. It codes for CASRADGYEAFF. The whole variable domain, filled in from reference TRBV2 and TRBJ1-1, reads EPEVTQTPSHQVTQMGQEVILRCVPISNHLYFYWYRQILGQKVEFLVSFYNNEISEKSEIFDDQFSVERPDGSNFTLKIRSTKLEDSAMYFCASRADGYEAFFGQGTRLTVV.

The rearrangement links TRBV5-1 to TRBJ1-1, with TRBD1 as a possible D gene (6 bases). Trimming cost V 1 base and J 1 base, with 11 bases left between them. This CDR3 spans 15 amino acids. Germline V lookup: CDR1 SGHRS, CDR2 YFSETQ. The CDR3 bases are TGCGCCAGCAGCTTGATGGGGGGCGCGAACACTGAAGCTTTCTTT. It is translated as CASSLMGGANTEAFF.

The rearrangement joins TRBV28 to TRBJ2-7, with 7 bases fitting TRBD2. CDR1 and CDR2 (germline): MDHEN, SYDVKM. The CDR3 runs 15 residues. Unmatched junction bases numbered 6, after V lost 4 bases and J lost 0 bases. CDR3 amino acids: CASSSPASGSYEQYF. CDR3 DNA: TGTGCCAGCAGTTCCCCGGCTAGCGGCTCCTACGAGCAGTACTTC.

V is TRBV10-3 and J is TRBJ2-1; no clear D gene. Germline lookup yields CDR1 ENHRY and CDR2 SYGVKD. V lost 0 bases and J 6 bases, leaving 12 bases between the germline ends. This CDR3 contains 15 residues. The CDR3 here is CAISESLGGVNEQFF. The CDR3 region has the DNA TGTGCCATCAGTGAGTCTTTGGGTGGGGTCAATGAGCAGTTCTTC.

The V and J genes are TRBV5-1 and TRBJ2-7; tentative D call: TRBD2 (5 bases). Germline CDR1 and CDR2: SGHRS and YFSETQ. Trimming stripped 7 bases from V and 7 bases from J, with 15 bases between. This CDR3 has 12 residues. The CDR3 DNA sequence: TGCGCCAGCGCCGAACCATCGGGGGAGCAGTACTTC. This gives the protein CASAEPSGEQYF. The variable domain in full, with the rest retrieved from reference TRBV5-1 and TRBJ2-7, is KAGVTQTPRYLIKTRGQQVTLSCSPISGHRSVSWYQQTPGQGLQFLFEYFSETQRNKGNFPGRFSGRQFSNSRSEMNVSTLELGDSALYLCASAEPSGEQYFGPGTRLTVT.

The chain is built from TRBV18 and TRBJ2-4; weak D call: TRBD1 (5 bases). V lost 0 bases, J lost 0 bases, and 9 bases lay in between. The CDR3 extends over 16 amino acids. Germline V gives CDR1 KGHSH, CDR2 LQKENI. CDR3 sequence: CASSPPGQLAKNIQYF. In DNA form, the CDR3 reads TGTGCCAGCTCACCACCGGGGCAGTTAGCCAAAAACATTCAGTACTTC.

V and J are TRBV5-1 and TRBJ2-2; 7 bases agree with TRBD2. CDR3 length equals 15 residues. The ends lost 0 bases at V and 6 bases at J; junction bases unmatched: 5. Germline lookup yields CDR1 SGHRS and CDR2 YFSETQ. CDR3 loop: CASSLGAGRAGELFF. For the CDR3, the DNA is TGCGCCAGCAGCTTGGGAGCGGGACGGGCCGGGGAGCTGTTTTTT.

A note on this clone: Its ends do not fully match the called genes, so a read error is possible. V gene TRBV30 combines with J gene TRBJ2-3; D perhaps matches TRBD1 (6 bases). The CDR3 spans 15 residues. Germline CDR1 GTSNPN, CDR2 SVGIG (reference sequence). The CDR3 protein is CVWNQRTRGPDTQYF. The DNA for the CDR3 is TGTGTCTGGAATCAGAGGACCAGGGGCCCAGATACGCAGTATTTT.

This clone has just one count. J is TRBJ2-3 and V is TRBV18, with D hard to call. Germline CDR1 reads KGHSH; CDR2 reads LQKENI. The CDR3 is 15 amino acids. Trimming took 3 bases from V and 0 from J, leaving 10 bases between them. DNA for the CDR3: TGTGCCAGCTCACCGGTAGCAGGCAGCACAGATACGCAGTATTTT. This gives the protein CASSPVAGSTDTQYF.

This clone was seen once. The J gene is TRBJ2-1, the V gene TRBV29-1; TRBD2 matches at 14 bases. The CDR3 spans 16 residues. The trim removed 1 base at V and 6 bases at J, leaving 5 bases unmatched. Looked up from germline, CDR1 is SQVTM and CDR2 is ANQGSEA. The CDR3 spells CSVEGWTSGRRNEQFF. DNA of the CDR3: TGCAGCGTTGAAGGGTGGACTAGCGGGAGGCGCAATGAGCAGTTCTTC.

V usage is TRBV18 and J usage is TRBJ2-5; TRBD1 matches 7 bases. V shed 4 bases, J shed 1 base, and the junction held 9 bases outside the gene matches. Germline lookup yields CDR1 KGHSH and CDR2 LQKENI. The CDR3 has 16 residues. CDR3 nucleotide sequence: TGTGCCAGCTCACTGGGACAGAGTCTTCTCCAAGAGACCCAGTACTTC. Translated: CASSLGQSLLQETQYF.

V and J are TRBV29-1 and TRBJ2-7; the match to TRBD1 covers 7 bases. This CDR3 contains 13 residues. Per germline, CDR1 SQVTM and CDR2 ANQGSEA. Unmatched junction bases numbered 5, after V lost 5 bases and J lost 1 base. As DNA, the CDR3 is TGCAGCGTTCGACCACAGGGGTCCTACGAGCAGTACTTC. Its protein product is CSVRPQGSYEQYF.

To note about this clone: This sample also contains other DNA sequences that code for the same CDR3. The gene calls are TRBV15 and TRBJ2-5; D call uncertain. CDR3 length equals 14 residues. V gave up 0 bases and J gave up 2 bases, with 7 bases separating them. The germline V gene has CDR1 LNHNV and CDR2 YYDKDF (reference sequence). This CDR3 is CATSRDRAQETQYF. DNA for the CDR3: TGTGCCACCAGCAGAGATAGGGCGCAAGAGACCCAGTACTTC.

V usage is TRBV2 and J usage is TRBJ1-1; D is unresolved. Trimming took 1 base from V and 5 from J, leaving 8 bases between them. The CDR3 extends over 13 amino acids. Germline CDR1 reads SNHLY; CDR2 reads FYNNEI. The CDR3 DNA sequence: TGTGCCAGCAGTGAAGAATTAATGACTGAAGCTTTCTTT. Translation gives CASSEELMTEAFF.

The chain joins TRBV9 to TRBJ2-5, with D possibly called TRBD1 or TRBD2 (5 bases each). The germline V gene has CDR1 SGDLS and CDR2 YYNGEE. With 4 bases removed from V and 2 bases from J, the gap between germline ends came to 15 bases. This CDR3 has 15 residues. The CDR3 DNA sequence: TGTGCCAGCAGCACCCGACCGGGACGGCAAGAGACCCAGTACTTC. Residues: CASSTRPGRQETQYF.

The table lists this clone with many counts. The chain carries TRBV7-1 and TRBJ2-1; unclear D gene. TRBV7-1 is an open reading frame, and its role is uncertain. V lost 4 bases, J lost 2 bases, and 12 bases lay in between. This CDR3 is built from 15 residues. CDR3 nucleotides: TGTGCCAGCAGCTTAGTTCCAGAGGCCTACAATGAGCAGTTCTTC. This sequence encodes CASSLVPEAYNEQFF.